This TCR beta chain stems from a study of T cell responses to AZD1222 COVID-19 vaccine. Turning to the study itself: Samples with a second dose at about 4 or about 12 weeks were pooled together.

Regarding this clone: Its antigen is not identified.

The protocol was immunoSEQ multiplex PCR, while the TCRdb copy is restricted to in-frame clones and leaves out a portion. The sample has 95,000 to 150,000 clones, about 88% seen once. The CDR3 sequence is 14 residues long. Trimming took off 0 bases at V and 1 base at J, with 6 bases between the two ends. The germline CDR1 and CDR2 sequences are SGDLS and YYNGEE. The study, taken as a whole, reports: Donor demographics were predominantly white British with a female majority; clonal diversity may be underestimated. Dominant CD4 TCR responses targeted spike regions 160-218 and 743-854.

This specimen consisted of peripheral blood, obtained on day 0 of AZD1222 vaccination. The chain carries TRBV9 and TRBJ2-3; D call uncertain. The clonotype was recovered from an adult in good health. CDR3 protein: CASSVEGGTDTQYF. The CDR3 nucleotides read TGTGCCAGCAGCGTAGAGGGCGGCACAGATACGCAGTATTTT.